This entry lists 11 T cell receptor beta chains sequenced from one sample in a study of CD8 T cells in Susac syndrome. With random hexamers, reverse transcription was performed on about 0.45 to 1 ug of RNA. Each CDR3 protein gets one entry after TCRdb re-called the immunoSEQ multiplex PCR reads with MiXCR. The table shows approximately 140,000 distinct CDR3 sequences, with 75% to 90% occurring only once. Specimen: CD8+ T cells from PBMCs. The origin of the receptors is a human donor with multiple sclerosis.

The chain combines TRBV19 with TRBJ1-1; 8 bases are shared with TRBD1. Trimming took 7 bases from V and 3 from J; bases not matched to a gene: 10. From germline, CDR1 is LNHDA and CDR2 SQIVND (reference sequence). There are 15 residues in the CDR3. CDR3 loop: CASTPGQGGDTEAFF. The CDR3 DNA reads TGTGCCAGTACCCCCGGACAGGGAGGGGACACTGAAGCTTTCTTT.

This clonotype was seen once. The genes are TRBV24-1 and TRBJ2-1; 7 bases are shared with TRBD1. This CDR3 comprises 15 residues. Germline V gene data show CDR1 as KGHDR and CDR2 as SFDVKD. V shed 4 bases and J 1 base; nucleotides not matched to a gene: 3. The CDR3: CATSELQGSYNEQFF. The CDR3 bases are TGTGCCACCAGTGAACTACAGGGGTCCTACAATGAGCAGTTCTTC.

The chain couples TRBV19 to TRBJ1-4; no definite D call. Germline V CDR1 and CDR2: LNHDA, SQIVND (reference sequence). The CDR3 has 15 residues. V gave up 5 bases and J gave up 1 base, with 11 bases separating them. DNA for the CDR3: TGTGCCAGTAGTCCCGGCACCCTAACTAATGAAAAACTGTTTTTT. Its translation is CASSPGTLTNEKLFF.

V and J are TRBV13 and TRBJ2-7; 9 positions agree with TRBD1. The trim removed 5 bases at V and 2 bases at J, leaving 7 bases unmatched. The CDR3 is 15 residues long. Germline loops: CDR1 PRHDT, CDR2 FYEKMQ (reference sequence). CDR3 region: CASSPFRTGAYEQYF. In DNA, the CDR3 is TGTGCCAGCAGCCCTTTTCGGACAGGGGCCTACGAGCAGTACTTC.

The rearrangement uses TRBV27 and TRBJ1-6, with TRBD1 matching over 9 bases. CDR1 is MNHEY, CDR2 SMNVEV, per germline (reference sequence). The CDR3 consists of 19 residues. V shed 0 bases, J shed 0 bases, and the junction held 6 bases outside the gene matches. CDR3: CASSLSGTGISSYNSPLHF. The CDR3 bases are TGTGCCAGCAGTTTATCGGGGACAGGGATCAGCTCCTATAATTCACCCCTCCACTTT.

This sequence joins TRBV7-9 and TRBJ2-7; D not resolved. Trimming stripped 2 bases from V and 0 bases from J, with 17 bases between. The germline V gene has CDR1 SEHNR and CDR2 FQNEAQ (reference sequence). The CDR3 sequence is 17 residues long. The CDR3 DNA sequence: TGTGCCAGCAGCTTAAAAAGGGAAGGAGACCTCTCCTACGAGCAGTACTTC. This encodes CASSLKREGDLSYEQYF.

The rearrangement links TRBV6-6 to TRBJ2-7, with TRBD1 matching over 8 bases. Germline loops: CDR1 MNHNY, CDR2 SVGAGI (reference sequence). The V segment lost 7 bases and the J segment 1 base; nucleotides outside the gene matches: 6. CDR3 length: 14 residues. CDR3 nucleotides: TGTGCCAGCAACTCAGGGGGCGCGTCCTACGAGCAGTACGTC. It codes for CASNSGGASYEQYV.

The rearrangement uses TRBV18 and TRBJ1-2; a weak D match, TRBD1 (5 bases). The CDR3 is 16 residues long. Between the trimmed V and J ends, which lost 4 bases and 3 bases, there was a span of 18 bases. Germline assignment: CDR1 KGHSH and CDR2 LQKENI. This chain's CDR3 is CASSLWGLRRDYGYTF. CDR3 coding DNA: TGTGCCAGCTCACTATGGGGCCTTAGGAGGGACTATGGCTACACCTTC.

This chain connects TRBV7-3 to TRBJ1-1; D perhaps matches TRBD1 (6 bases). The CDR3 runs to 14 residues. Trimming removed 7 bases at V and 6 bases at J, with 18 bases between. Germline V gene lookup returns CDR1 SGHTA and CDR2 FQGTGA. The CDR3 coding sequence is TGTGCCAGCAAACTCCTTTCAGGGGCTCCTGAAGCTTTCTTT. Its translation is CASKLLSGAPEAFF. Variable domain in full (rest from reference TRBV7-3 and TRBJ1-1): GAGVSQTPSNKVTEKGKYVELRCDPISGHTALYWYRQSLGQGPEFLIYFQGTGAADDSGLPNDRFFAVRPEGSVSTLKIQRTERGDSAVYLCASKLLSGAPEAFFGQGTRLTVV.

The chain joins TRBV6-5 to TRBJ1-1; D possibly corresponds to TRBD1 (6 bases). This CDR3 is built from 15 residues. The germline V gene has CDR1 MNHEY and CDR2 SVGAGI. The V gene lost 0 bases and the J gene lost 6 bases, with 14 bases spanning the gap. The CDR3 bases are TGTGCCAGCAGTTACTCGACAGGCCGATTTCCTGAAGCTTTCTTT. Translated: CASSYSTGRFPEAFF.

The chain is built from TRBV15 and TRBJ1-4, with D possibly being TRBD1 (5 bases). The V and J ends lost 3 bases and 6 bases respectively, with 11 bases between them. CDR3 size: 14 residues. Germline V CDR1 and CDR2: LNHNV, YYDKDF (reference sequence). CDR3 sequence: CATSRPGGYEKLFF. The CDR3 DNA is TGTGCCACCAGCAGGCCTGGGGGGTATGAAAAACTGTTTTTT.